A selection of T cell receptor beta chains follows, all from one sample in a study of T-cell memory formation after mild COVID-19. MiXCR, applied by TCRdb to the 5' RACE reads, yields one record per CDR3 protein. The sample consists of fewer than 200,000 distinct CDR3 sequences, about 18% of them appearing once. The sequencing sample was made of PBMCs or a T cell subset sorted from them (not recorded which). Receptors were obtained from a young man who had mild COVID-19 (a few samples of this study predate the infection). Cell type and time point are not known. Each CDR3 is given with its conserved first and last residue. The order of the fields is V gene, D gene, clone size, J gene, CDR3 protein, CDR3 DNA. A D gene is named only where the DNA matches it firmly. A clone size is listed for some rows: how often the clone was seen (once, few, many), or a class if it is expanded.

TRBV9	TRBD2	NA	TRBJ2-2	CASSPRGGVTGELFF	TGTGCCAGCTCACCCCGGGGGGGAGTGACCGGGGAGCTGTTTTTT
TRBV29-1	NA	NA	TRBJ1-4	CSVLDWAPEKLFF	TGCAGCGTGCTAGACTGGGCCCCGGAGAAACTGTTTTTT
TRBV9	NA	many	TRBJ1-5	CASSVGDGLGPQHF	TGTGCCAGCAGCGTAGGCGACGGACTTGGGCCCCAGCATTTT
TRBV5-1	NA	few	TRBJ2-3	CASSLEAQLLTDTQYF	TGCGCCAGCAGCTTGGAAGCGCAGCTCCTCACAGATACGCAGTATTTT
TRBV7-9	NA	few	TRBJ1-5	CASSPQSGQPQHF	TGTGCCAGCAGCCCGCAGAGCGGTCAGCCCCAGCATTTT
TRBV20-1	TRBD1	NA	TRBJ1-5	CSAEGQGRQPQHF	TGCAGTGCCGAGGGACAGGGGCGGCAGCCCCAGCATTTT
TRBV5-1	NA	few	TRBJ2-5	CASSRDSEVQYF	TGCGCCAGCAGCCGGGACTCCGAGGTCCAGTACTTC
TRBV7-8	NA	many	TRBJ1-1	CASSFFGLTEAFF	TGTGCCAGCAGCTTTTTCGGGTTAACTGAAGCTTTCTTT
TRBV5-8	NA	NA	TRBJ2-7	CASSLYGEQYF	TGTGCCAGCAGCTTGTATGGCGAGCAGTACTTC
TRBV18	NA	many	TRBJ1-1	CASSPRGPEAFF	TGTGCCAGCTCACCACGAGGGCCTGAAGCTTTCTTT
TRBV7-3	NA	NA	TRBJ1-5	CASSLTGDGNQPQHF	TGTGCCAGCAGCTTAACAGGGGATGGCAATCAGCCCCAGCATTTT
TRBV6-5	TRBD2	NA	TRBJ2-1	CASTPVAGGLGEQFF	TGTGCCAGCACCCCAGTAGCGGGGGGGCTAGGTGAGCAGTTCTTC
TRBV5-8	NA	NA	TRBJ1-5	CASRRALDNQPQHF	TGTGCCAGCCGGAGGGCTCTGGACAATCAGCCCCAGCATTTT
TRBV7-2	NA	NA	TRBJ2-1	CASSSTIYNEQFF	TGTGCCAGCAGTTCAACTATTTACAATGAGCAGTTCTTC
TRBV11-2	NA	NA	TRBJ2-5	CASRQTWGVETQYF	TGTGCCAGCCGACAGACCTGGGGGGTAGAGACCCAGTACTTC
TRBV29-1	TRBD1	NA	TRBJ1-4	CSVRQGYEKLFF	TGCAGCGTCCGACAGGGATATGAAAAACTGTTTTTT
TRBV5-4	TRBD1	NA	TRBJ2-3	CASSPGGQGGGTQYF	TGTGCCAGCAGCCCGGGCGGACAGGGTGGCGGTACGCAGTATTTT
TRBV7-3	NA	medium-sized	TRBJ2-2	CASSLRGGSNTGELFF	TGTGCCAGCAGCTTAAGGGGGGGCTCGAACACCGGGGAGCTGTTTTTT
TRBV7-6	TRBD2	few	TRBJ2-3	CASSSPWTSPDTQYF	TGTGCCAGCAGCTCGCCTTGGACTAGCCCAGATACGCAGTATTTT
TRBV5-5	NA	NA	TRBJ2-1	CASTLWGGTLRYNEQFF	TGTGCCAGCACCCTTTGGGGCGGGACGTTAAGGTACAATGAGCAGTTCTTC
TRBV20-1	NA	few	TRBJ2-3	CSATLRDRGTDTQYF	TGCAGTGCTACCCTCCGGGACCGAGGCACAGATACGCAGTATTTT
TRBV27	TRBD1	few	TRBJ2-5	CASSLLAGQGGLETQYF	TGTGCCAGCAGTTTACTCGCGGGACAGGGAGGGTTGGAGACCCAGTACTTC
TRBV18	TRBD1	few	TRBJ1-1	CASSPVGQTLNTEAFF	TGTGCCAGCTCACCAGTGGGACAGACCCTGAACACTGAAGCTTTCTTT
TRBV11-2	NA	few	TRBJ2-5	CASSLRVRETQYF	TGTGCCAGCAGCCTCAGGGTTCGAGAGACCCAGTACTTC
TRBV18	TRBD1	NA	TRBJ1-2	CASSPPGQGVGYTF	TGTGCCAGCTCACCGCCGGGACAGGGAGTTGGCTACACCTTC
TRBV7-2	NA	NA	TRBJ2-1	CASSLSSYNEQFF	TGTGCCAGCAGCCTGAGCTCCTACAATGAGCAGTTCTTC
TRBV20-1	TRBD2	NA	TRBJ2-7	CSAPRASGAEQYF	TGCAGTGCCCCAAGAGCTAGCGGGGCCGAGCAGTACTTC
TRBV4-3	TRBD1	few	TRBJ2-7	CASSFWDRSYEQYF	TGCGCCAGCAGCTTCTGGGACAGGTCCTACGAGCAGTACTTC
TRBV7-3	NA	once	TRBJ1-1	CASSLDGLRGRTEAFF	TGTGCCAGCAGTTTAGACGGTCTACGGGGGAGGACTGAAGCTTTCTTT
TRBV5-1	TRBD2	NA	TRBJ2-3	CASSSAGGQSRDTQYF	TGCGCCAGCAGCTCAGCGGGGGGGCAATCCCGAGATACGCAGTATTTT
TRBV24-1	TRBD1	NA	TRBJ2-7	CATTGTETSYEQYF	TGTGCCACCACCGGGACAGAAACCTCCTACGAGCAGTACTTC
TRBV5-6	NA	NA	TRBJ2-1	CASSLPGEQFF	TGTGCCAGCAGCTTGCCAGGGGAGCAGTTCTTC